This T cell receptor (beta chain) was obtained from a study of blood T cell repertoires in COVID-19. The CDR3 extends over 17 amino acids. Authors' processing steps: Nucleated cell number was recorded as an estimate derived from reference gene primer amplification. The repertoire was sequenced with immunoSEQ multiplex PCR; TCRdb's copy has only in-frame clones and lacks some. D and trimming were read from the DNA, whereas the V and J calls and clone size are those reported in that table. The sample yields tens of thousands of clones, around 80% seen once. The source material was peripheral blood. The TCR sequence derives from a woman over 75 with acute or convalescent COVID-19. The rearrangement joins TRBV21-1 to TRBJ1-5; TRBD1 reflects the table's D call only, with no check against the DNA. TRBV21-1 is tagged as a pseudogene. The CDR3 DNA reads as TGTGCCAGCAGCATATACATACAGGGATATAGCAATCAGCCCCAGCATTTT. Amino acids: CASSIYIQGYSNQPQHF.